This TCR beta chain was found in a study of post-analysis software for immune sequencing data (dated by TCRdb to 2014 to 2015). In the study overall: The recorded disease courses included relapsing-remitting, secondary progressive and progressive-relapsing multiple sclerosis, and some patients had no subtype annotation. The patient repertoires were compared against some twelve previously published healthy control repertoires obtained from donors aged 6 to 25 years. A subset of samples was prepared in parallel using single-end sample barcoding, then pooled and co-amplified after Illumina adapter ligation. Results the study describes overall, beyond this receptor: When samples were clustered directly using the F measure, samples prepared in the same batch co-clustered strongly, which prompted a batch-effect correction. The multiple sclerosis patient group was slightly younger than the control group. Compared with controls, multiple sclerosis patients had significantly lower normalized Chao1 diversity, a finding suggesting substantial peripheral T-cell clonal expansion.

As concerns this clonotype: Its antigen has not been determined. No quality values exist for individual bases; no much larger clone is one base distant.

Library generation was performed with PCR. Data came from an Illumina HiSeq 2500. To reduce PCR and sequencing biases, unique molecular identifiers were built into the TCR beta cDNA libraries. Every 1 to 10 million input T cells yielded approximately 500,000 cDNA molecules, meaning each molecule approximated one T cell. The patient libraries were prepared and sequenced with the same protocol used for the earlier healthy control dataset. Within a given batch, samples were prepared together, multiplexed and sequenced on the same HiSeq lane. The paper's data handling went like this. Raw barcoded reads were processed with MIGEC, discarding single-read molecular identifier groups before consensus assembly and CDR3 extraction. VDJtools was used for post-analysis of the clonotype tables, with diversity normalized by down-sampling every dataset to the smallest sample size. To correct batch-related cross-sample contamination, repertoire overlap clustering matched CDR3 amino acid sequences but not nucleotide sequences. TCRdb reran the public reads through fastp at Q25 and MiXCR, keeping productive beta chains. Identical CDR3 proteins give one entry, which carries the most common genes and DNA. The V and J calls come from TCRdb's annotation, not from the publication. The sample contains about 810,000 distinct CDR3 sequences, roughly 50% of them found a single time. The ten largest account for approximately 4.5% of the sample.

To demonstrate the VDJtools post-analysis software, the study profiled TCR beta repertoires from the peripheral blood of around 13 young patients with multiple sclerosis. Multiple sclerosis patients were children and adolescents aged about 6 to 15 years. Sequencing was carried out using blood. The receptor's source is a girl aged 10-17 years with multiple sclerosis.

The CDR3 here reads CASSLSSGRALKYNEQFF. The bases read TGCGCCAGCAGCTTGAGTAGCGGGAGGGCCTTGAAGTACAATGAGCAGTTCTTC. This sequence uses TRBV5-1 and TRBJ2-1; the junction holds 11 bases that match TRBD2. The germline V gene gives CDR1 as SGHRS and CDR2 as YFSETQ. Trimmed from V: 1 base; trimmed from J: 4 bases; junction bases lacking a gene match: 10. The CDR3 has 18 amino acids, counting the end cysteine and phenylalanine. The DNA shown is the 54-base CDR3, in frame from base 1.